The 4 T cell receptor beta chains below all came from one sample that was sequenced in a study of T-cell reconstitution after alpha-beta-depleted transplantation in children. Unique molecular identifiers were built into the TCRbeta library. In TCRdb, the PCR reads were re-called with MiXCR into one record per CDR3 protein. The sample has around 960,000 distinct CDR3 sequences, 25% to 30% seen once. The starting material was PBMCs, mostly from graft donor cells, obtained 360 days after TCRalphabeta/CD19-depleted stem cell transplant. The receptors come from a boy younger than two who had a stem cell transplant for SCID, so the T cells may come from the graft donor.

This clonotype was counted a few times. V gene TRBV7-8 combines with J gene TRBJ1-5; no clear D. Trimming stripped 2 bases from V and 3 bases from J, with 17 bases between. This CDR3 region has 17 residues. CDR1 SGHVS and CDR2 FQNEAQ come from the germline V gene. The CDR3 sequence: CASSLYSPPLINQPQHF. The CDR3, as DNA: TGTGCCAGCAGCTTATACAGCCCCCCGTTGATCAATCAGCCCCAGCATTTT.

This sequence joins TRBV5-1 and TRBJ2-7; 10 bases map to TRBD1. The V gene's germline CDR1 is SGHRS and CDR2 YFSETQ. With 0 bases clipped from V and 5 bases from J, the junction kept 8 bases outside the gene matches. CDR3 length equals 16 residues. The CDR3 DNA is TGCGCCAGCAGCTTGGTATACCCAGGACAGGGGGACGAGCAGTACTTC. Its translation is CASSLVYPGQGDEQYF.

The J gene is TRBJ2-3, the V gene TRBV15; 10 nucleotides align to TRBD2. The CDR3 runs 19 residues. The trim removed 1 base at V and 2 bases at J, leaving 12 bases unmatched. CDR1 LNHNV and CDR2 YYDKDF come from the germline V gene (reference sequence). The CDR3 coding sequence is TGTGCCACCAGCAGAGGGAAAATGACTAGCGGGTCTTACACAGATACGCAGTATTTT. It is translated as CATSRGKMTSGSYTDTQYF.

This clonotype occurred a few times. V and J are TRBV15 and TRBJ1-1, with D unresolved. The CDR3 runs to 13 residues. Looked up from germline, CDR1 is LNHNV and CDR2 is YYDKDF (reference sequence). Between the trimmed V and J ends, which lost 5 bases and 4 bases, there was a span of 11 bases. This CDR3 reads CATSSQVGTEAFF. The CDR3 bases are TGTGCCACCAGCTCTCAAGTTGGCACTGAAGCTTTCTTT.